These 15 T cell receptor beta chains came from one sample sequenced in a study of beta chain features in type 1 diabetes. Study-level points and caveats: Moderate but significant shortening of TCRB CDR3s was recorded in all four CD4+ subsets from Type 1 diabetes patients.

Sequencing targeted expressed TCRB transcripts, as all isolated RNA had been reverse transcribed. The repertoire was sequenced with immunoSEQ multiplex PCR; TCRdb's copy has only in-frame clones and lacks some. The sample consists of 600,000 or so clones, 9.5% to 15% of them appearing once. For these receptors, no antigen is known. Sequenced: naive CD4+ T cells from blood. The receptors derive from a man in his thirties or forties with type 1 diabetes.

The chain couples TRBV2 to TRBJ1-6, with 7 bases lining up with TRBD1. The J segment lost 4 bases and the V segment lost 6 bases, leaving 6 bases of the junction unmatched. Germline loops: CDR1 SNHLY, CDR2 FYNNEI. There are 15 residues in the CDR3. The CDR3 nucleotides read TGTGCCAGCAGCGCAGGGGGAGAGTATAATTCACCCCTCCACTTT. This sequence encodes CASSAGGEYNSPLHF.

This clone was recorded a few times. This may be a read error: a much more frequent sequence differs by one nucleotide. Additional DNA sequences in this sample encode the identical CDR3. J is TRBJ1-1 and V is TRBV18; D uncertain. From germline, CDR1 is KGHSH and CDR2 LQKENI. V was clipped by 2 bases and J by 1 base, with 5 bases between them. CDR3 length equals 13 residues. CDR3 nucleotides: TGTGCCAGCTCACCAGAGGGGAACACTGAAGCTTTCTTT. Protein product: CASSPEGNTEAFF.

There are a few counts of this clone. This sequence joins TRBV7-2 and TRBJ2-7, with 8 bases matching TRBD1. V was clipped by 3 bases and J by 4 bases; unmatched bases: 8. This CDR3 has 15 residues. CDR1 is SGHTA, CDR2 FQGNSA, per germline. As DNA, the CDR3 is TGTGCCAGCAGCTTCGCAGGGGGCGCTGGGTACGAGCAGTACTTC. Its translation is CASSFAGGAGYEQYF.

This clone occurred a few times. This chain uses TRBV9 with TRBJ2-5; D unclear. Trimming took off 4 bases at V and 1 base at J, with 8 bases between the two ends. Germline assignment: CDR1 SGDLS and CDR2 YYNGEE. This CDR3 contains 13 residues. CDR3 sequence (DNA): TGTGCCAGCAGCCGAATCCCCCAAGAGACCCAGTACTTC. Translation gives CASSRIPQETQYF.

This clone was observed a handful of times. The chain combines TRBV4-3 with TRBJ1-2; maybe TRBD1 (6 bases). Germline V CDR1 and CDR2: LGHNA, YSLEER. V was clipped by 4 bases and J by 8 bases, with 17 bases between them. The CDR3 sequence is 14 residues long. The CDR3 spells CASSRAGTLIGYTF. The CDR3 region has the DNA TGCGCCAGCAGCCGGGCCGGGACACTGATCGGCTACACCTTC.

This clone turned up a few times. The chain links TRBV28 to TRBJ1-6, with D hard to call. Germline lookup yields CDR1 MDHEN and CDR2 SYDVKM. This CDR3 has 14 amino acids. V shed 5 bases and J shed 10 bases, with 15 bases lying between them. DNA of the CDR3: TGTGCCAGCAGTAAGTTCCTTTCCCAGTCACCCCTCCACTTT. It is translated as CASSKFLSQSPLHF.

The rearrangement links TRBV7-9 to TRBJ1-1, with D maybe TRBD1 (5 bases). Trimming removed 5 bases at V and 3 bases at J, with 16 bases between. CDR3 size: 15 residues. Germline CDR1 SEHNR, CDR2 FQNEAQ (reference sequence). The CDR3 DNA reads as TGTGCCAGCAGCGGCGGGGACCCTCGAGACACTGAAGCTTTCTTT. Encoded protein: CASSGGDPRDTEAFF.

This clone was picked up a small number of times. The chain employs TRBV4-3 and TRBJ2-1; TRBD2 aligns across 9 bases. After removal of 1 base from V and 4 bases from J, the junction contained 11 bases not matched to a gene. Germline V gene data show CDR1 as LGHNA and CDR2 as YSLEER. This CDR3 has 18 amino acids. The CDR3 is CASSQGRSGGTRYNEQFF. In DNA form, the CDR3 reads TGCGCCAGCAGCCAAGGGCGAAGCGGGGGGACCCGATACAATGAGCAGTTCTTC.

This clone appeared a few times. The chain carries TRBV7-2 and TRBJ2-5, with a weak D call TRBD2 (6 bases). CDR1 is SGHTA and CDR2 is FQGNSA in the germline V gene. V lost 1 base and J 12 bases, leaving 18 bases between the germline ends. This CDR3 is built from 14 residues. CDR3 DNA sequence: TGTGCCAGCAGCTTAGGCGGGAACCGTAAATACGAGTACTTC. Protein sequence: CASSLGGNRKYEYF.

This clone came up a few times. The V call is TRBV7-2, the J call TRBJ1-1, with 10 positions matching TRBD1. This CDR3 is 16 amino acids long. Per germline, CDR1 SGHTA and CDR2 FQGNSA. The J segment lost 0 bases and the V segment lost 2 bases, leaving 3 bases of the junction unmatched. The CDR3 sequence: CASSLSTGGLNTEAFF. The CDR3 nucleotides read TGTGCCAGCAGCTTATCGACAGGGGGCTTGAACACTGAAGCTTTCTTT.

This chain connects TRBV5-6 to TRBJ2-1; 12 bases align to TRBD2. Germline loops: CDR1 SGHDT, CDR2 YYEEEE. Unmatched junction bases numbered 10, after V lost 3 bases and J lost 9 bases. This CDR3 region has 16 residues. DNA for the CDR3: TGTGCCAGCAGCTCCAAGTGGACTAGCGGGGCGAGTGAGCAGTTCTTC. It translates to CASSSKWTSGASEQFF.

V and J are TRBV7-8 and TRBJ2-1; D might be TRBD2 (6 bases). V shed 2 bases and J shed 6 bases, with 8 bases lying between them. Germline CDR1 SGHVS, CDR2 FQNEAQ. The CDR3 runs 13 residues. CDR3 sequence: CASSLTGGNEQFF. The CDR3 region has the DNA TGTGCCAGCAGCTTAACCGGGGGCAATGAGCAGTTCTTC.

This clone has just a few counts. This chain uses TRBV2 with TRBJ2-1; D is possibly TRBD2 (6 bases). Trimming pared 6 bases from V and 9 bases from J, leaving 21 bases between. CDR1 is SNHLY, CDR2 FYNNEI, per germline. This CDR3 is built from 15 residues. The CDR3 reads CASRRVAGDFGEQFF. For the CDR3, the DNA is TGTGCCAGCAGGAGGGTGGCTGGGGACTTTGGTGAGCAGTTCTTC. Combining the CDR3 with reference TRBV2 and TRBJ2-1 gives the whole variable domain EPEVTQTPSHQVTQMGQEVILRCVPISNHLYFYWYRQILGQKVEFLVSFYNNEISEKSEIFDDQFSVERPDGSNFTLKIRSTKLEDSAMYFCASRRVAGDFGEQFFGPGTRLTVL.

The chain has TRBV18 and TRBJ2-3; perhaps TRBD1 as D (6 bases). Germline V gene lookup returns CDR1 KGHSH and CDR2 LQKENI. The CDR3 consists of 17 residues. Trimming stripped 0 bases from V and 1 base from J, with 14 bases between. CDR3 in amino acids: CASSPPVGASGTDTQYF. CDR3 nucleotides: TGTGCCAGCTCACCACCGGTGGGGGCAAGCGGCACAGATACGCAGTATTTT.

J is TRBJ2-7 and V is TRBV6-5; TRBD1 is a possible D gene (6 bases). The CDR3 covers 16 residues. Trimming took off 3 bases at V and 0 bases at J, with 15 bases between the two ends. Germline CDR1 reads MNHEY; CDR2 reads SVGAGI. In DNA form, the CDR3 reads TGTGCCAGCAGTTATGGGCCGGGACACAACTCCTACGAGCAGTACTTC. It codes for CASSYGPGHNSYEQYF.